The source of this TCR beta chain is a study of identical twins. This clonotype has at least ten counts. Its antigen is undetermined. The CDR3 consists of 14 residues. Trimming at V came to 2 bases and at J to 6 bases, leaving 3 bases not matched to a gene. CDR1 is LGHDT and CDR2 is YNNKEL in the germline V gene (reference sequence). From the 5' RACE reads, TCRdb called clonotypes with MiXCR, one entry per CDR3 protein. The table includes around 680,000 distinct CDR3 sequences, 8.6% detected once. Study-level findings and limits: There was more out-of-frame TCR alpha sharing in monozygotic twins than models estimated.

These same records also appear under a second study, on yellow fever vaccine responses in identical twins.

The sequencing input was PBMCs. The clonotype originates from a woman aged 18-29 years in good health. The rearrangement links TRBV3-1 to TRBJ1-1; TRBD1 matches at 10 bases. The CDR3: CASSQLGTGAEAFF. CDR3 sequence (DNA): TGTGCCAGCAGCCAACTCGGGACAGGGGCTGAAGCTTTCTTT.